This record looks at one T cell receptor beta chain sequence and its context. Clones were read by immunoSEQ multiplex PCR, and TCRdb kept only the in-frame ones, dropping some. The table records about 180,000 clones, around 88% of them present only once. The source of the sample is a study of blood T cell repertoires in COVID-19. The CDR3 has 13 residues. The germline V gene has CDR1 MGHDK and CDR2 SYGVNS. Trimming removed 4 bases from V and 8 bases from J, with 11 bases in between. The sequenced material came from peripheral blood. This chain connects TRBV25-1 to TRBJ1-4, with D unresolved. The source is a woman in her thirties with acute or convalescent COVID-19. The CDR3 sequence is CASSAQYLEKLFF. CDR3 DNA: TGTGCCAGCAGTGCCCAGTACCTCGAAAAACTGTTTTTT.